This entry lists 16 T cell receptor beta chains sequenced from one sample in a study of T cells in Graves' hyperthyroidism and ophthalmopathy. Amplification yielded TCR beta CDR3 regions, with RNA transcripts as the source. When the TCR CDR3 underwent first-round RT-PCR, the HTBI primer set was used. TCRdb re-derived calls from the multiplex PCR reads in MiXCR, one entry per CDR3 protein. In the table there are fewer than 750,000 distinct CDR3 sequences, about 15% of which are singletons. Material: blood. The receptor source for this set is a woman between 45 and 60 years old with Graves' ophthalmopathy.

This clonotype has only a few counts. The rearrangement joins TRBV18 to TRBJ1-2; 7 nucleotides match TRBD1. The CDR3 consists of 15 residues. The V and J ends lost 3 bases and 6 bases, in that order; junction bases with no gene match: 10. Germline lookup yields CDR1 KGHSH and CDR2 LQKENI. CDR3 coding DNA: TGTGCCAGCTCACCTAGGGGACAGCCATTTGATGGCTACACCTTC. It is translated as CASSPRGQPFDGYTF.

This clonotype has a handful of counts. Because the CDR3 is missing its conserved closing phenylalanine or tryptophan, this is likely a read error. This chain links TRBV2 with TRBJ1-2; TRBD1 might be the D (6 bases). The CDR3 is 15 residues long. V was pared by 4 bases and J by 8 bases, with 20 bases between. The germline V gene encodes CDR1 SNHLY and CDR2 FYNNEI. This chain's CDR3 is CASSAKRTANGGYTL. As DNA, the CDR3 is TGTGCCAGCAGTGCCAAAAGGACAGCCAATGGAGGCTACACCCTC.

V is TRBV9 and J is TRBJ1-5; no reliable D call. CDR1 is SGDLS and CDR2 is YYNGEE in the germline V gene. This CDR3 has 14 residues. V lost 3 bases to trimming and J lost 0 bases, with 7 bases between them. The CDR3 region is CASSAGYSNQPQHF. CDR3 coding DNA: TGTGCCAGCAGCGCTGGTTATAGCAATCAGCCCCAGCATTTT.

V is TRBV25-1 and J is TRBJ2-1, with 8 bases identical to TRBD1. This CDR3 has 18 residues. With 3 bases clipped from V and 10 bases from J, the junction kept 20 bases outside the gene matches. CDR1 and CDR2 (germline): MGHDK, SYGVNS. Here the CDR3 DNA reads TGTGCCAGCAGTGACACGGGACAGGCCACCACGCGGGTGGGGGAGCAGTTCTTC. It encodes CASSDTGQATTRVGEQFF.

This clonotype was counted many times. V gene TRBV2 combines with J gene TRBJ2-1, with D maybe TRBD2 (5 bases). Trimming pared 5 bases from V and 0 bases from J, leaving 11 bases between. CDR1 is SNHLY and CDR2 is FYNNEI in the germline V gene. The CDR3 contains 15 residues. The CDR3 DNA reads as TGTGCCAGCAGTTTGACTAAGAGCTCCTACAATGAGCAGTTCTTC. Its protein product is CASSLTKSSYNEQFF.

The sample holds many counts of this clonotype. V usage is TRBV3-1 and J usage is TRBJ2-3; D may be TRBD1 (6 bases). V lost 4 bases, J lost 2 bases, and 22 bases lay in between. This CDR3 spans 18 amino acids. The germline V gene has CDR1 LGHDT and CDR2 YNNKEL (reference sequence). The DNA for the CDR3 is TGTGCCAGCAGCCTCTCTCGGCCAGGGGTCGGGGCCACAGATACGCAGTATTTT. It codes for CASSLSRPGVGATDTQYF.

For the CDR3, the DNA is TGTGCCAGCAGGAACAGGGTAGAGACAGATACGCAGTATTTT. This encodes CASRNRVETDTQYF. This chain uses TRBV6-2 or TRBV6-3 with TRBJ2-3, with D possibly TRBD1 on 6 matching bases. V lost 6 bases, J lost 3 bases, and 13 bases lay in between. Germline CDR1 reads MNHEY; CDR2 reads SVGEGT. The CDR3 loop spans 14 amino acids.

The genes are TRBV25-1 and TRBJ2-4; D is perhaps TRBD1 or TRBD2 (5 bases each). The J call is in doubt because the DNA end fits TRBJ2-1 better. CDR3 length equals 10 residues. The V gene's germline CDR1 is MGHDK and CDR2 SYGVNS. This CDR3 is CASSEGVQFF. Written as DNA, the CDR3 is TGTGCCAGCAGTGAGGGGGTTCAGTTCTTC.

A few counts support this clonotype. V is TRBV4-2 and J is TRBJ2-3; the match to TRBD2 covers 14 bases. The CDR3 loop spans 22 amino acids. The trim removed 3 bases at V and 0 bases at J, leaving 17 bases unmatched. Germline-derived CDR1 and CDR2 are LGHNA and YNFKEQ. In DNA, the CDR3 is TGTGCCAGCAGCCATCCCGGTAGGACTAGCGGGAGGATGATATCTAGCACAGATACGCAGTATTTT. As protein: CASSHPGRTSGRMISSTDTQYF.

This clonotype has more than one count but fewer than ten. V usage is TRBV12-3 or TRBV12-4 and J usage is TRBJ1-2, with 8 bases matching TRBD1. Trimming at V came to 4 bases and at J to 3 bases, leaving 4 bases not matched to a gene. This CDR3 is built from 14 residues. This CDR3 is CASSSAGQDYGYTF. The CDR3 DNA sequence: TGTGCCAGCAGTTCCGCGGGACAGGACTATGGCTACACCTTC.

At least ten counts were recorded for this clonotype. The chain is built from TRBV10-3 and TRBJ2-1; TRBD1 is a possible D gene (6 bases). The V end was cut by 0 bases, the J end by 0 bases, with 12 bases between. The CDR3 spans 17 residues. Germline V CDR1 and CDR2: ENHRY, SYGVKD. The CDR3 coding sequence is TGTGCCATCAGTGAGTCTTTCACAGGGAACTCCTACAATGAGCAGTTCTTC. This encodes CAISESFTGNSYNEQFF.

The chain couples TRBV20-1 to TRBJ2-4; D remains ambiguous. CDR1 DFQATT and CDR2 SNEGSKA come from the germline V gene (reference sequence). Trimming left V 5 bases short and J 0 bases short, with 8 bases between. CDR3 length: 13 residues. The CDR3 region has the DNA TGCAGTGCTCTGGGAATAGCCAAAAACATTCAGTACTTC. Translation: CSALGIAKNIQYF.

In this sample, this clonotype turned up a few times. DNA for the CDR3: TGTGCCACCAGTGATGGTTCTAGCATCAATGAGCAGTTCTTC. As protein: CATSDGSSINEQFF. This chain uses TRBV24-1 with TRBJ2-1; weak D call: TRBD2 (5 bases). The germline gives CDR1 KGHDR, CDR2 SFDVKD. This CDR3 spans 14 amino acids. The V gene lost 3 bases and the J gene lost 6 bases, with 11 bases spanning the gap.

This clonotype was seen a handful of times. The chain has TRBV3-1 and TRBJ1-2; the match to TRBD1 covers 7 bases. Germline loops: CDR1 LGHDT, CDR2 YNNKEL (reference sequence). The length of the CDR3 is 17 residues. With 0 bases clipped from V and 8 bases from J, the junction kept 15 bases outside the gene matches. The CDR3 sequence is CASSQDRKGALPAGYTF. CDR3 in DNA: TGTGCCAGCAGCCAAGATAGAAAGGGGGCGCTCCCAGCGGGCTACACCTTC.

The chain employs TRBV7-6 and TRBJ1-4, with no clear D. Trimming removed 2 bases at V and 6 bases at J, with 10 bases between. Per germline, CDR1 SGHVS and CDR2 FNYEAQ. This CDR3 contains 14 residues. The DNA of the CDR3 is TGTGCCAGCAGCTTAACACCGGCCGATGAAAAACTGTTTTTT. It encodes CASSLTPADEKLFF.

This clonotype has ten or more counts. The rearrangement uses TRBV28 and TRBJ1-1; tentatively, D is TRBD1 (5 bases). This CDR3 comprises 12 residues. V was cut by 5 bases and J by 6 bases, with 10 bases left in between. Germline V gene data show CDR1 as MDHEN and CDR2 as SYDVKM. This CDR3 reads CASSPRDPEAFF. The DNA for the CDR3 is TGTGCCAGCAGTCCCCGGGACCCTGAAGCTTTCTTT. The complete variable domain, with remaining parts taken from reference TRBV28 and TRBJ1-1, reads DVKVTQSSRYLVKRTGEKVFLECVQDMDHENMFWYRQDPGLGLRLIYFSYDVKMKEKGDIPEGYSVSREKKERFSLILESASTNQTSMYLCASSPRDPEAFFGQGTRLTVV.